Given below is one T cell receptor beta chain in context. Sequencing used immunoSEQ multiplex PCR; TCRdb keeps in-frame clones, though not all of them. In the table there are just over 50,000 clones, about 90% of which are singletons. This record comes from a study of T cell changes during pregnancy in multiple sclerosis. V was pared by 8 bases and J by 2 bases, with 8 bases of the junction left unmatched. CDR3 length equals 15 residues. The germline CDR1 and CDR2 sequences are SNHLY and FYNNEI. This chain uses TRBV2 with TRBJ2-2, with TRBD1 identical over 7 bases. Sequencing was performed on CD4+ T cells from peripheral blood mononuclear cells, taken after pregnancy. This clonotype was sampled from a female donor with multiple sclerosis, enrolled in a pregnancy study. The CDR3 bases are TGTGCCAGCTCGATACAGGGGACCAACACCGGGGAGCTGTTTTTT. Translated: CASSIQGTNTGELFF.